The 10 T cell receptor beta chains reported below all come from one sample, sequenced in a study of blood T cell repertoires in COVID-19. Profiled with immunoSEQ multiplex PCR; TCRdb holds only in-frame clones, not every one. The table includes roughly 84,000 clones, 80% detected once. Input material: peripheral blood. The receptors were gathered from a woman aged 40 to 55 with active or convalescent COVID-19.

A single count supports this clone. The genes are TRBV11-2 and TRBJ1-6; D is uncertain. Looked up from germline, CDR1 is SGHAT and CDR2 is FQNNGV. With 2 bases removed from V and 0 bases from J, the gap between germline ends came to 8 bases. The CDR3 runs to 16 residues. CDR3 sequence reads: CASSLLYSSYNSPLHF. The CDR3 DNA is TGTGCCAGCAGCTTATTGTACAGCTCCTATAATTCACCCCTCCACTTT.

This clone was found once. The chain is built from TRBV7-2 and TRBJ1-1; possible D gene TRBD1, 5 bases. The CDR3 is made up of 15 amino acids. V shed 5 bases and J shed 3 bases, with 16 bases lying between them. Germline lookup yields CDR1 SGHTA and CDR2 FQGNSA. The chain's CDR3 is CASSPLLGGDTEAFF. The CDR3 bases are TGTGCCAGCAGCCCCCTTCTGGGAGGGGACACTGAAGCTTTCTTT.

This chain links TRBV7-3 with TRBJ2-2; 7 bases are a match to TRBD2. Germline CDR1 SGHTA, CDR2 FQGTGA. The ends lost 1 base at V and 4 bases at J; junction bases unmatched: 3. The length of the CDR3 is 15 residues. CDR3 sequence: CASSLSGSATGELFF. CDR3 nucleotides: TGTGCCAGCAGCTTAAGCGGGAGTGCCACCGGGGAGCTGTTTTTT.

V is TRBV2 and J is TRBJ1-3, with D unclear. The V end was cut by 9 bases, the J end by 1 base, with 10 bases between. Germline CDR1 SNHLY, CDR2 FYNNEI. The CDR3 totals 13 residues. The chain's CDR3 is CARGGVSGNTIYF. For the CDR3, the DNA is TGTGCCAGGGGAGGAGTTTCTGGAAACACCATATATTTT.

The CDR3 spells CASSLGGFSAYYGYTF. As DNA, the CDR3 is TGTGCCAGCAGTTTGGGGGGATTTTCGGCTTACTATGGCTACACCTTC. V and J are TRBV28 and TRBJ1-2; a possible D gene is TRBD1 (5 bases). Germline CDR1 is MDHEN and CDR2 is SYDVKM. This CDR3 comprises 16 residues. The V end was cut by 3 bases, the J end by 3 bases, with 17 bases between.

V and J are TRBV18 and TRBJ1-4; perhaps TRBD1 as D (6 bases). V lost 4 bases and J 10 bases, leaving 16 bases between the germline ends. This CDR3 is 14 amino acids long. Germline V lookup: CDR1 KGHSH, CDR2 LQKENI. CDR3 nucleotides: TGTGCCAGCTCACTCCAGGGGTTATCCCGAAAACTGTTTTTT. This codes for CASSLQGLSRKLFF. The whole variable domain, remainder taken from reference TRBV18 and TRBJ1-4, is NAGVMQNPRHLVRRRGQEARLRCSPMKGHSHVYWYRQLPEEGLKFMVYLQKENIIDESGMPKERFSAEFPKEGPSILRIQQVVRGDSAAYFCASSLQGLSRKLFFGSGTQLSVL.

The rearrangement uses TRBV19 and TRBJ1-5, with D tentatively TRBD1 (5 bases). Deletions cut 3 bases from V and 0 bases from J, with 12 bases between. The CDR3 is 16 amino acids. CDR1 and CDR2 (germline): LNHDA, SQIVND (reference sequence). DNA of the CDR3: TGTGCCAGTAGTATTGGGAAGGGGTATAGCAATCAGCCCCAGCATTTT. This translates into CASSIGKGYSNQPQHF.

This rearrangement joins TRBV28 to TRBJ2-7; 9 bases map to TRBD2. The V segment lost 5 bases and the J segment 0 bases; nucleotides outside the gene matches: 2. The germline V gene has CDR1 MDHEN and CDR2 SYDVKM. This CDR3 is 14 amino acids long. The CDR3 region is CASSGGGVSYEQYF. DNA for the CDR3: TGTGCCAGCAGTGGCGGGGGGGTCTCCTACGAGCAGTACTTC.

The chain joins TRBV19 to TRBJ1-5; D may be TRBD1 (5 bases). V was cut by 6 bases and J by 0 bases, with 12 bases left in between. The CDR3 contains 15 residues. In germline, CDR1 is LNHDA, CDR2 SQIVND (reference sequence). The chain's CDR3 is CASSIQGFSNQPQHF. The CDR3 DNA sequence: TGTGCCAGTAGCATCCAGGGATTTAGCAATCAGCCCCAGCATTTT.

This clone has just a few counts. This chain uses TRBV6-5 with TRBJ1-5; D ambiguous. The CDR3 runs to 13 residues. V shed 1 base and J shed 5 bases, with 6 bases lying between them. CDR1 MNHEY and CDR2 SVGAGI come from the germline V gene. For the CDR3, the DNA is TGTGCCAGCAGTTACTTTCGGGATCAGCCCCAGCATTTT. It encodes CASSYFRDQPQHF.